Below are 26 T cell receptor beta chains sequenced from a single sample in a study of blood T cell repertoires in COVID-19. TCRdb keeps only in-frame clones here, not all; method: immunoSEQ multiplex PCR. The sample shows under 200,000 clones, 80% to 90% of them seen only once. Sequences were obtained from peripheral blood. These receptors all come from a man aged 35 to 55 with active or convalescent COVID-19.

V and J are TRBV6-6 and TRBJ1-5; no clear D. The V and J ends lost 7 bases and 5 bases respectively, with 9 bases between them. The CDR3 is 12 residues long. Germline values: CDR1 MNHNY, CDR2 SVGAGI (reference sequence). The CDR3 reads CASTQSDQPQHF. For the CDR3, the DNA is TGTGCCAGCACGCAGTCTGATCAGCCCCAGCATTTT.

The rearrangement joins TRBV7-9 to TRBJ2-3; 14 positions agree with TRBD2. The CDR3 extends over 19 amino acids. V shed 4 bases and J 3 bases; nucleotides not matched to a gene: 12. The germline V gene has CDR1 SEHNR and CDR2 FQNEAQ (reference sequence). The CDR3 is CASSSRTSGGPVGTDTQYF. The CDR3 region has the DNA TGTGCCAGCAGCTCTAGGACTAGCGGGGGGCCCGTTGGGACAGATACGCAGTATTTT.

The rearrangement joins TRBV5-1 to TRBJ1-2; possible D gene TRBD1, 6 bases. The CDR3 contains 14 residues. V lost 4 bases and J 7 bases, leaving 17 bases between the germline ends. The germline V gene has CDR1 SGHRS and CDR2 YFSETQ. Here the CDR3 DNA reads TGCGCCAGCAGCATTGACAGGCCCCCCCGTGGCTACACCTTC. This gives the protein CASSIDRPPRGYTF.

The CDR3 sequence: CASSQEVARGLGRLHQPQHF. The CDR3 DNA sequence: TGCGCCAGCAGCCAAGAGGTGGCCAGGGGGCTAGGACGACTTCATCAGCCCCAGCATTTT. This rearrangement joins TRBV4-3 to TRBJ1-5, with TRBD1 matching 8 bases. With V trimmed by 0 bases and J by 5 bases, 18 bases remained unmatched. Germline V gene lookup returns CDR1 LGHNA and CDR2 YSLEER. This CDR3 comprises 20 residues.

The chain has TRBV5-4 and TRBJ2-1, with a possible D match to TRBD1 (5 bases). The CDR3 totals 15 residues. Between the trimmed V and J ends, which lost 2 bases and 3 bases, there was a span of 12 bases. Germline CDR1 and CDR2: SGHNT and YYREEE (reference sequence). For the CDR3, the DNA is TGTGCCAGCAGCTTCCCCGGACAAAGCTACAATGAGCAGTTCTTC. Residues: CASSFPGQSYNEQFF.

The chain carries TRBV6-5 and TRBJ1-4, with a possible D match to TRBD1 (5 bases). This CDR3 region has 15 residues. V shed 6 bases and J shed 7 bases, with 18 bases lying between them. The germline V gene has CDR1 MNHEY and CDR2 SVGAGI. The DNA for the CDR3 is TGTGCCAGCAGCGCCCTGGGGTTGACAGCTGAAAAACTGTTTTTT. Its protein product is CASSALGLTAEKLFF.

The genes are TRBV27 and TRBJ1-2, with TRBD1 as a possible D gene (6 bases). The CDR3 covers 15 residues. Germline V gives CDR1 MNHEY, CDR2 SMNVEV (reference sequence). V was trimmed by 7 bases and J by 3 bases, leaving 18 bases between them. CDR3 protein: CASTLDSEGHYGYTF. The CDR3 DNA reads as TGTGCCAGCACCTTGGACAGTGAGGGGCACTATGGCTACACCTTC.

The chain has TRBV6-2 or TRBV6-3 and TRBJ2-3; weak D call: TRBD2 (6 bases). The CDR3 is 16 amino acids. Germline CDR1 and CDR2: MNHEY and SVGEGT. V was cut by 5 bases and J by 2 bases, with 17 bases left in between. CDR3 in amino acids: CASSRMPGLYTDTQYF. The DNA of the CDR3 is TGTGCCAGCAGTCGGATGCCGGGACTCTACACAGATACGCAGTATTTT.

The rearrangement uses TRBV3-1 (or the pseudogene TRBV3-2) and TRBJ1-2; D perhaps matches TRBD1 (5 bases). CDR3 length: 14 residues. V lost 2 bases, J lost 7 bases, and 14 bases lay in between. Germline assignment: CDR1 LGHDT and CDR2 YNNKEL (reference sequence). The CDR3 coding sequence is TGTGCCAGCAGCCAATCGGGCTCGGGGGGTGGCTACACCTTC. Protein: CASSQSGSGGGYTF.

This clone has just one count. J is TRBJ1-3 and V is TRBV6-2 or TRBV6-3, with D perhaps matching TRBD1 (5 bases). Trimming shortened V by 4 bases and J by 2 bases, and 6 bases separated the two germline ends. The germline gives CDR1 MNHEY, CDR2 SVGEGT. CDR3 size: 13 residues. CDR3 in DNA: TGTGCCAGCAGTTTCAGGGCTGGAAACACCATATATTTT. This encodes CASSFRAGNTIYF.

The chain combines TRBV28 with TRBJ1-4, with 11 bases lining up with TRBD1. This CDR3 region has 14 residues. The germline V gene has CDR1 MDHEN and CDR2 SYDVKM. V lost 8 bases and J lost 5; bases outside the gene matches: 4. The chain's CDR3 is CASGWTGGNEKLFF. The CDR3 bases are TGTGCCAGCGGATGGACAGGGGGCAATGAAAAACTGTTTTTT. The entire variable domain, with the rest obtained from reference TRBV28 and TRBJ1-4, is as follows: DVKVTQSSRYLVKRTGEKVFLECVQDMDHENMFWYRQDPGLGLRLIYFSYDVKMKEKGDIPEGYSVSREKKERFSLILESASTNQTSMYLCASGWTGGNEKLFFGSGTQLSVL.

The CDR3 DNA sequence: TGTGCCACTCGGGACTTTAGCTACGAGCAGTACTTC. Amino acids: CATRDFSYEQYF. The V and J genes are TRBV6-6 and TRBJ2-7; TRBD2 is a possible D gene (6 bases). Trimming took 10 bases from V and 3 from J, leaving 13 bases between them. The CDR3 runs to 12 residues. Germline V lookup: CDR1 MNHNY, CDR2 SVGAGI (reference sequence).

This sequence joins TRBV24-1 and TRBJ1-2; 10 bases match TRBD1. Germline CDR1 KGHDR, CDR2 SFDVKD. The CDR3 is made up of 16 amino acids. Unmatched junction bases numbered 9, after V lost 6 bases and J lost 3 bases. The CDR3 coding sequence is TGTGCCACCAGTAAGGGACAGGGGAGCGTGGACTATGGCTACACCTTC. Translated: CATSKGQGSVDYGYTF.

This CDR3 is CASSKVEEGLNLYGYTF. In DNA form, the CDR3 reads TGTGCCAGCAGCAAAGTGGAAGAGGGCCTAAATCTCTATGGCTACACCTTC. The chain employs TRBV21-1 and TRBJ1-2. TRBV21-1 is tagged as a pseudogene. The CDR3 extends over 17 amino acids.

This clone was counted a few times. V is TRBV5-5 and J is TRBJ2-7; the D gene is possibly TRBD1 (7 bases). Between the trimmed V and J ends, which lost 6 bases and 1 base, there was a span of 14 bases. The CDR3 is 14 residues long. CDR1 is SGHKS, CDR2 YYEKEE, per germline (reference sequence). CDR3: CASTLEGQSYEQYF. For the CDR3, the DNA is TGTGCCAGCACCCTGGAGGGACAGTCCTACGAGCAGTACTTC.

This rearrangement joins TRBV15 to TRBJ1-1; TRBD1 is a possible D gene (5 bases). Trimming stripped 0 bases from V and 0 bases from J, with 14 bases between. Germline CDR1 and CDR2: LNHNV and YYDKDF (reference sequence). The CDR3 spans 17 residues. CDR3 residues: CATSRDGYKGMNTEAFF. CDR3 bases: TGTGCCACCAGCAGAGATGGATATAAGGGGATGAACACTGAAGCTTTCTTT.

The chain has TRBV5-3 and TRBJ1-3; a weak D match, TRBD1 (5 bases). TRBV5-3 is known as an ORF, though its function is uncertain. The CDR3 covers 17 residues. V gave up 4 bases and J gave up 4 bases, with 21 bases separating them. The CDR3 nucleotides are TGTGCCAGAAGCCCACGCCCCGGGGGGAACAGCGGAAACACCATATATTTT. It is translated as CARSPRPGGNSGNTIYF.

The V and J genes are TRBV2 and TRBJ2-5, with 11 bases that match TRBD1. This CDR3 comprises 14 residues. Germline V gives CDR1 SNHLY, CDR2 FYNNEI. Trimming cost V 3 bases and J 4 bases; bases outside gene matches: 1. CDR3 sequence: CASSDGQGAETQYF. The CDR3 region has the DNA TGTGCCAGCAGTGACGGACAGGGGGCAGAGACCCAGTACTTC.

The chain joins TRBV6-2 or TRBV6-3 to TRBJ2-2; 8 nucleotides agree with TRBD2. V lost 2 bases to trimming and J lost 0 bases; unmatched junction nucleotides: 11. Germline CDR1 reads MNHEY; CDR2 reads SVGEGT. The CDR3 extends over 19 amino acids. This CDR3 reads CASSYPTWTSRPNTGELFF. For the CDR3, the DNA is TGTGCCAGCAGTTACCCGACCTGGACTAGCAGACCGAACACCGGGGAGCTGTTTTTT.

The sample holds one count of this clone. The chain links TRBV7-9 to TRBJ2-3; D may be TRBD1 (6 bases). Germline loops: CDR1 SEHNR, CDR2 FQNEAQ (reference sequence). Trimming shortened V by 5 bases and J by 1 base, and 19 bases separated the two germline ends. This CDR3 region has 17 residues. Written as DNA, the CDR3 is TGTGCCAGCAGCCCAGGGGTGGAGTGGTCGGGCACAGATACGCAGTATTTT. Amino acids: CASSPGVEWSGTDTQYF.

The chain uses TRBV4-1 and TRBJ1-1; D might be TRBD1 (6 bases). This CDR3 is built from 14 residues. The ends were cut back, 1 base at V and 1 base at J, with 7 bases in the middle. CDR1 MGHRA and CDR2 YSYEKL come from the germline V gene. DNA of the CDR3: TGCGCCAGCAGCCAAGCACAGGGGAACACTGAAGCTTTCTTT. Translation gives CASSQAQGNTEAFF.

In nucleotides, the CDR3 is TGTGCCAGCAGCTTAATGACAGGGACTGAAGCTTTCTTT. Translation: CASSLMTGTEAFF. The rearrangement joins TRBV7-9 to TRBJ1-1; TRBD1 agrees at 7 bases. Germline V gene sequence: CDR1 SEHNR, CDR2 FQNEAQ (reference sequence). CDR3 length: 13 residues. Trimming removed 2 bases from V and 5 bases from J; junction bases left unmatched: 2.

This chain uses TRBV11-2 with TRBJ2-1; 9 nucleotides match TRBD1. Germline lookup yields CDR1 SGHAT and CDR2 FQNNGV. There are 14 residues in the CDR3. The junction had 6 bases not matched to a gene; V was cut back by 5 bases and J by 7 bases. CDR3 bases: TGTGCCAGCAGCGGACAGGGGAGGGTTAATGAGCAGTTCTTC. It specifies CASSGQGRVNEQFF.

The CDR3 sequence: CASSPPGGYGYTF. CDR3 DNA sequence: TGTGCCAGCAGTCCCCCAGGAGGCTATGGCTACACCTTC. The chain carries TRBV7-2 and TRBJ1-2; D is ambiguous. CDR1 and CDR2 from the germline V gene are SGHTA and FQGNSA. The V gene lost 6 bases and the J gene lost 4 bases, with 12 bases spanning the gap. The CDR3 is 13 amino acids.

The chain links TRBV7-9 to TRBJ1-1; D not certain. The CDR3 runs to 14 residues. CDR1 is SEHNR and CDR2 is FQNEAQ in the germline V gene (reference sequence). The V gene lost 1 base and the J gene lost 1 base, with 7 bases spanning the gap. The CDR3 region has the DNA TGTGCCAGCAGCTTAGACACCTGGAACACTGAAGCTTTCTTT. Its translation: CASSLDTWNTEAFF.

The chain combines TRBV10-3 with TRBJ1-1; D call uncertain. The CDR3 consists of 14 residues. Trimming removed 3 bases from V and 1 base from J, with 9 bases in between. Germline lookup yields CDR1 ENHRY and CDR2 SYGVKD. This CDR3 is CAISDWTQNTEAFF. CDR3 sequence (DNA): TGTGCCATCAGTGACTGGACTCAGAACACTGAAGCTTTCTTT.